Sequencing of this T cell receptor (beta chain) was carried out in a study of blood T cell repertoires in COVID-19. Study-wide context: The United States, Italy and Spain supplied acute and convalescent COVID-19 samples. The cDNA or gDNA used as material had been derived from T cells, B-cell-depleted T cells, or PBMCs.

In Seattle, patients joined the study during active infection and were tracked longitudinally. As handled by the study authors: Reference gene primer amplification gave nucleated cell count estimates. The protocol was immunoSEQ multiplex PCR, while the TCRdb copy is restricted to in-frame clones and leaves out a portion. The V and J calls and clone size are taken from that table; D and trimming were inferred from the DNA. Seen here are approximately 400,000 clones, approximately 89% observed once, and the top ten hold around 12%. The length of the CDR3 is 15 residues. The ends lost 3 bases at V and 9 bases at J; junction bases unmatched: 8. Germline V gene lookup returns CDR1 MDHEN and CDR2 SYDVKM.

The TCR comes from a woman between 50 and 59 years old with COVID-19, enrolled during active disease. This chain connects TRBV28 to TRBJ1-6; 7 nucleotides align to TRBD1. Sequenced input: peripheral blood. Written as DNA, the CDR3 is TGTGCCAGCAGTTTGAACAGGGGTCCCATTTCACCCCTCCACTTT. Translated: CASSLNRGPISPLHF.